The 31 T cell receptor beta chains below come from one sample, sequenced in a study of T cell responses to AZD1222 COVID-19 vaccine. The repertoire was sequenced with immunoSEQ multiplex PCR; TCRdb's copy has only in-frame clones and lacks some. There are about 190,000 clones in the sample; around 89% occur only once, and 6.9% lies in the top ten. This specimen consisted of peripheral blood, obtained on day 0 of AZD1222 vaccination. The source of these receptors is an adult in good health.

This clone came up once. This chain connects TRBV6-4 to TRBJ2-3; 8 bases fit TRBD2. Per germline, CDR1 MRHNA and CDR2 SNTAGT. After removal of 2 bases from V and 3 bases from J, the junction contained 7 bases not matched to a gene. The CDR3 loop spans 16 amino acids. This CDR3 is CASSDAPRGGTDTQYF. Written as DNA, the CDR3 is TGTGCCAGCAGTGACGCCCCGCGCGGGGGGACAGATACGCAGTATTTT.

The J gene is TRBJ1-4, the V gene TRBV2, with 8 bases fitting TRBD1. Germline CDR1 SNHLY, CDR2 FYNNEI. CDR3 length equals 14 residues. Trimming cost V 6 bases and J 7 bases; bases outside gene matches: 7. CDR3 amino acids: CASRDRVGSEKLFF. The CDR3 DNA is TGTGCCAGCAGGGACAGGGTCGGTAGTGAAAAACTGTTTTTT. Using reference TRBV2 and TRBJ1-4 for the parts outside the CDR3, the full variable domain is EPEVTQTPSHQVTQMGQEVILRCVPISNHLYFYWYRQILGQKVEFLVSFYNNEISEKSEIFDDQFSVERPDGSNFTLKIRSTKLEDSAMYFCASRDRVGSEKLFFGSGTQLSVL.

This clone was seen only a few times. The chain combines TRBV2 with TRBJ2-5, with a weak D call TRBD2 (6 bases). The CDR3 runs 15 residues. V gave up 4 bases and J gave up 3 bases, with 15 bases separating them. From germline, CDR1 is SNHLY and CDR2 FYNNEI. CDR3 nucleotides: TGTGCCAGCAGTGTTGCGGGGAGGCCCGAAGAGACCCAGTACTTC. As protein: CASSVAGRPEETQYF.

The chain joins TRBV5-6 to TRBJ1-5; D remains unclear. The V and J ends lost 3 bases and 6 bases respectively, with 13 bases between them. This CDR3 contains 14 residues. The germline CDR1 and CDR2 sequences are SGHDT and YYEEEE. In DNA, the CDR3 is TGTGCCAGCAGCTACATTGGCAAGGGTCAGCCCCAGCATTTT. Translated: CASSYIGKGQPQHF.

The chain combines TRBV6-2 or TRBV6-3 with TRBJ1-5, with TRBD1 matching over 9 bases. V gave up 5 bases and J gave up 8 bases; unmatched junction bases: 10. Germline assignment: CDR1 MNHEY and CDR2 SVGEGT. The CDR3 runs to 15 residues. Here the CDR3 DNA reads TGTGCCAGCAGTAACCGGGACAGGGCCGCGGAGCCCCAGCATTTT. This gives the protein CASSNRDRAAEPQHF.

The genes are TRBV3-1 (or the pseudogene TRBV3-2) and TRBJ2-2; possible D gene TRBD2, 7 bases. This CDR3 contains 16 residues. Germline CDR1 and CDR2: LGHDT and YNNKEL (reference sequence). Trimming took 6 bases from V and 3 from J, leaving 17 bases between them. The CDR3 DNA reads TGTGCCAGCAGTACTAGGGCGGGGGCGTACACCGGGGAGCTGTTTTTT. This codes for CASSTRAGAYTGELFF.

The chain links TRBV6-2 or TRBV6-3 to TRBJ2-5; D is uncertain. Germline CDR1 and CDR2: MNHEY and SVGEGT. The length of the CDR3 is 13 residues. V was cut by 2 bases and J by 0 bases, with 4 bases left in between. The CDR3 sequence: CASSYPNQETQYF. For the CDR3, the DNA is TGTGCCAGCAGTTACCCAAACCAAGAGACCCAGTACTTC.

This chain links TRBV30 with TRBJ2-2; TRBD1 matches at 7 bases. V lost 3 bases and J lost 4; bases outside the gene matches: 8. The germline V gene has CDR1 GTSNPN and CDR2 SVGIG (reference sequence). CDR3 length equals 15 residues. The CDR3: CAWSDLQGFTGELFF. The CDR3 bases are TGTGCCTGGAGCGACCTACAGGGGTTCACCGGGGAGCTGTTTTTT.

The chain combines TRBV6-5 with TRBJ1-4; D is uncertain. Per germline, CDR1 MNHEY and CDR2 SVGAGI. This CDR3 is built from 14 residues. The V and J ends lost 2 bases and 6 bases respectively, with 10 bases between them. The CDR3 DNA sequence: TGTGCCAGCAGTTACGCGGGATTTGATGAAAAACTGTTTTTT. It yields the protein CASSYAGFDEKLFF.

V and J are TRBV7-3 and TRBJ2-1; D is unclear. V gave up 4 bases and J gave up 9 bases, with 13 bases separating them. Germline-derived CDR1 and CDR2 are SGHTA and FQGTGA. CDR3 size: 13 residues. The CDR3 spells CASSSYSMGEQFF. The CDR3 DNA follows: TGTGCCAGCAGCTCCTATTCTATGGGTGAGCAGTTCTTC. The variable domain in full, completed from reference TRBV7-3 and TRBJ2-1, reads GAGVSQTPSNKVTEKGKYVELRCDPISGHTALYWYRQSLGQGPEFLIYFQGTGAADDSGLPNDRFFAVRPEGSVSTLKIQRTERGDSAVYLCASSSYSMGEQFFGPGTRLTVL.

The DNA for the CDR3 is TGTGCCAGCAGGTCCCTTTCTGGAAACACCATATATTTT. It specifies CASRSLSGNTIYF. The chain has TRBV7-9 and TRBJ1-3; unclear D gene. The CDR3 contains 13 residues. The ends were cut back, 6 bases at V and 1 base at J, with 7 bases in the middle. Germline assignment: CDR1 SEHNR and CDR2 FQNEAQ (reference sequence).

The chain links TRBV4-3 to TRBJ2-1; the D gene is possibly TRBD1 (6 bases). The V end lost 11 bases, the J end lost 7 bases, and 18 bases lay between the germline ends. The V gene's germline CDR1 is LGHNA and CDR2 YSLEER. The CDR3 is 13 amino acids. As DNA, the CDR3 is TGCGCCTCAGGGGAACAGAATAGGAATGAGCAGTTCTTC. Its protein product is CASGEQNRNEQFF.

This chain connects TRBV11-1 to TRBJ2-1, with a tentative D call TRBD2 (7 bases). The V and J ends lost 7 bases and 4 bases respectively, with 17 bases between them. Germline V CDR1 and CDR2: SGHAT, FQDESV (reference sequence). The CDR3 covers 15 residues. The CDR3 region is CASTVGGARYNEQFF. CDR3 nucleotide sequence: TGTGCCAGCACCGTTGGGGGGGCGCGGTACAATGAGCAGTTCTTC.

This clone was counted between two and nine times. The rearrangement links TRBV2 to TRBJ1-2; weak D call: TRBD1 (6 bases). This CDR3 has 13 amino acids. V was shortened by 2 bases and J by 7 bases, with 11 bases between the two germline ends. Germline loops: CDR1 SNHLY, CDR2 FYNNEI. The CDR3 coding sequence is TGTGCCAGCAGTGAACGGGGGGCAGCTGGCTACACCTTC. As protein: CASSERGAAGYTF.

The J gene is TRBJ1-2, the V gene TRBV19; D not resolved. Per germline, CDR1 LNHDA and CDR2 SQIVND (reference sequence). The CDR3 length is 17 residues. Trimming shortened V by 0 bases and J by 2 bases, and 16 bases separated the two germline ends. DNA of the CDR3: TGTGCCAGTAGTATAGATTTCATGAGTGAAGAAAACTATGGCTACACCTTC. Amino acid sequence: CASSIDFMSEENYGYTF.

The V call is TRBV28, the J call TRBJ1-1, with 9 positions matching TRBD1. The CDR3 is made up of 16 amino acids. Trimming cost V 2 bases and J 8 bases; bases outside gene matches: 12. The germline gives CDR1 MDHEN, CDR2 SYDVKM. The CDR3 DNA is TGTGCCAGCAGTTTAACAACAGGGGGCGGACGGGCCGAAGCTTTCTTT. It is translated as CASSLTTGGGRAEAFF.

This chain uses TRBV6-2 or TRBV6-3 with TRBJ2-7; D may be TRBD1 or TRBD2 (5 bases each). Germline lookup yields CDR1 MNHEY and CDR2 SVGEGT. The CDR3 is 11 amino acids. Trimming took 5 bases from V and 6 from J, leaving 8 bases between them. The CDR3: CASSGGVEQYV. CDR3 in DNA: TGTGCCAGCAGTGGGGGTGTCGAGCAGTACGTC.

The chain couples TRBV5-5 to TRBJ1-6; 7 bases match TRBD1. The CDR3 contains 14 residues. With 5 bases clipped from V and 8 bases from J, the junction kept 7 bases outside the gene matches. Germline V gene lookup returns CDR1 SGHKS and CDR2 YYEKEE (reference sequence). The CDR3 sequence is CASRKDRADSPLHF. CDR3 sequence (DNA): TGTGCCAGCAGAAAAGACAGGGCGGATTCACCCCTCCACTTT. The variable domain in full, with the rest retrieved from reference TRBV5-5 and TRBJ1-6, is DAGVTQSPTHLIKTRGQQVTLRCSPISGHKSVSWYQQVLGQGPQFIFQYYEKEERGRGNFPDRFSARQFPNYSSELNVNALLLGDSALYLCASRKDRADSPLHFGNGTRLTVT.

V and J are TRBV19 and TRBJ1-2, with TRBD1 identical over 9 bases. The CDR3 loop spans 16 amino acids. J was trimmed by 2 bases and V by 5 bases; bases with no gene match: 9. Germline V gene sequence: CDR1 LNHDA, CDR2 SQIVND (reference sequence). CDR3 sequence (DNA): TGTGCCAGTAGTTTCTGGACAGGGGCCACGAACTATGGCTACACCTTC. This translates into CASSFWTGATNYGYTF.

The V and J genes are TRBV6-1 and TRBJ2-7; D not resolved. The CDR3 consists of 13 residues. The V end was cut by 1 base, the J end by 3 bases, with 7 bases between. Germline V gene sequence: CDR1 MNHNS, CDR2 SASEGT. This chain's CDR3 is CASSEDQIYEQYV. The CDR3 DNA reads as TGTGCCAGCAGTGAAGATCAGATCTACGAGCAGTACGTC.

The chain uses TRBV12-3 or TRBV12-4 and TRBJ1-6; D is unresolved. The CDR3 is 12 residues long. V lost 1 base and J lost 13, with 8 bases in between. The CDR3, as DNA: TGTGCCAGCAGTTTAGGGGCACATCCCCTCCACTTT. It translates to CASSLGAHPLHF.

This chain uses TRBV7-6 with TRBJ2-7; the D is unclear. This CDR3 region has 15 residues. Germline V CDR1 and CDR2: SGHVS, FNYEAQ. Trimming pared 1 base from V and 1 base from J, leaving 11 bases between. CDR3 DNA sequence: TGTGCCAGCAGCTTAGGTGGGCTAGGGTCCTACGAGCAGTACTTC. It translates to CASSLGGLGSYEQYF.

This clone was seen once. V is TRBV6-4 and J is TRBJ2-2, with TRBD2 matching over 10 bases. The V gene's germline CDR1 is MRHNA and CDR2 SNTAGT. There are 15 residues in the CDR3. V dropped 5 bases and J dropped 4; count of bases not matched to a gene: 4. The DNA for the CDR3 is TGTGCCAGCAGTTCTAGCGGGGGATTCACCGGGGAGCTGTTTTTT. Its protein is CASSSSGGFTGELFF.

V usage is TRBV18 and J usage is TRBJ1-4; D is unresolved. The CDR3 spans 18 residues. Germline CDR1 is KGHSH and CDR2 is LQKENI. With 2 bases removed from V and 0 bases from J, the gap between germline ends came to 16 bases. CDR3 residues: CASSPNRRNMATNEKLFF. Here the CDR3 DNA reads TGTGCCAGCTCACCAAATCGTCGGAACATGGCAACTAATGAAAAACTGTTTTTT.

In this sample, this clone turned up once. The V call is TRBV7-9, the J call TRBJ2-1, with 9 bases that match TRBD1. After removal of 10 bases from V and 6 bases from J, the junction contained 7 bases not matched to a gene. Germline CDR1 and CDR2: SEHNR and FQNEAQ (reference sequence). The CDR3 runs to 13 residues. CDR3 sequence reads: CATETGGPNEQFF. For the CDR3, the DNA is TGTGCCACCGAGACAGGGGGTCCCAATGAGCAGTTCTTC.

CDR3 loop: CATSGSLYNEQFF. CDR3 DNA sequence: TGTGCCACATCAGGTTCTCTATACAATGAGCAGTTCTTC. V is TRBV19 and J is TRBJ2-1; no firm D call. The germline V gene has CDR1 LNHDA and CDR2 SQIVND (reference sequence). CDR3 length: 13 residues. V was trimmed by 10 bases and J by 4 bases, leaving 14 bases between them.

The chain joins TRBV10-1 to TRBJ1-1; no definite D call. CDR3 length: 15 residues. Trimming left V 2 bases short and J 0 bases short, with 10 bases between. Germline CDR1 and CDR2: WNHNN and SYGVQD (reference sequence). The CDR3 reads CASSERVSMNTEAFF. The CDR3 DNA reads TGCGCCAGCAGTGAGAGGGTCAGTATGAACACTGAAGCTTTCTTT.

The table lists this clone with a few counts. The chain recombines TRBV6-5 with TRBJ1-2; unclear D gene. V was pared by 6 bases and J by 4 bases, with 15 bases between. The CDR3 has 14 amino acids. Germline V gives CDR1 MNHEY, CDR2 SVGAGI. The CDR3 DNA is TGTGCCAGCAGGATCGGAGAAGGGATCTATGGCTACACCTTC. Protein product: CASRIGEGIYGYTF.

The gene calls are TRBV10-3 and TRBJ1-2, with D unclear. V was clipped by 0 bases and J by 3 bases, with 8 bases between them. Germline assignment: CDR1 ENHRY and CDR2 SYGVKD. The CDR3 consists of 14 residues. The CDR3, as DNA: TGTGCCATCAGTGAGTCGGGTACAGACTATGGCTACACCTTC. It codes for CAISESGTDYGYTF.

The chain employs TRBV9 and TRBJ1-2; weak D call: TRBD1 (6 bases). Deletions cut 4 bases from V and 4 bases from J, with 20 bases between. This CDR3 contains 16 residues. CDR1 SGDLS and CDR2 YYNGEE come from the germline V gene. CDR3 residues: CASSPTRVGGVYGYTF. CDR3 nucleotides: TGTGCCAGCAGCCCAACCAGGGTCGGGGGCGTCTATGGCTACACCTTC.

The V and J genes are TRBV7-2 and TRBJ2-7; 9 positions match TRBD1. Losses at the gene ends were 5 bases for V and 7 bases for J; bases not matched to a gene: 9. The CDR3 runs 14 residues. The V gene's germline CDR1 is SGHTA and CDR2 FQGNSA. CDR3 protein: CASSAGTGRKEQYF. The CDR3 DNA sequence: TGTGCCAGCAGCGCCGGGACAGGGCGGAAGGAGCAGTACTTC.